The next 27 T cell receptor beta chains were all read from a single sample in a study of blood T cell repertoires in COVID-19. Using immunoSEQ multiplex PCR, the repertoire was profiled, and TCRdb retains in-frame clones only, with some absent. This sample has around 370,000 clones, with 88% found just once. The sequenced sample consisted of PBMCs or T cells enriched from blood (not recorded which). The origin of the receptors is a woman under 30 who had recovered from COVID-19.

The genes are TRBV7-8 and TRBJ2-2; possible D gene TRBD2, 5 bases. V shed 1 base and J shed 9 bases, with 9 bases lying between them. The germline CDR1 and CDR2 sequences are SGHVS and FQNEAQ. CDR3 length equals 13 residues. CDR3 residues: CASSLGRTRELFF. The CDR3 region has the DNA TGTGCCAGCAGCTTAGGGAGGACCCGGGAGCTGTTTTTT. Together with reference TRBV7-8 and TRBJ2-2, the CDR3 gives the full variable domain: GAGVSQSPRYKVAKRGQDVALRCDPISGHVSLFWYQQALGQGPEFLTYFQNEAQLDKSGLPSDRFFAERPEGSVSTLKIQRTQQEDSAVYLCASSLGRTRELFFGEGSRLTVL.

The chain has TRBV4-1 and TRBJ1-1; TRBD1 aligns across 7 bases. Germline V lookup: CDR1 MGHRA, CDR2 YSYEKL. This CDR3 is 17 amino acids long. V lost 2 bases and J lost 4; bases outside the gene matches: 13. CDR3 coding DNA: TGCGCCAGCAGCCAACCGACAGGGTGGTATAGCAGCACTGAAGCTTTCTTT. It specifies CASSQPTGWYSSTEAFF.

This chain connects TRBV2 to TRBJ2-4, with 9 bases aligning to TRBD2. Looked up from germline, CDR1 is SNHLY and CDR2 is FYNNEI. This CDR3 is built from 15 residues. V lost 1 base and J lost 11; bases outside the gene matches: 9. CDR3 amino acids: CASSEVRVVAGVQYF. CDR3 coding DNA: TGTGCCAGCAGTGAAGTTCGGGTTGTAGCGGGGGTTCAGTACTTC.

This chain joins TRBV3-1 (or the pseudogene TRBV3-2) and TRBJ1-1; 7 nucleotides match TRBD1. Germline V gene sequence: CDR1 LGHDT, CDR2 YNNKEL (reference sequence). CDR3 size: 16 residues. With V trimmed by 0 bases and J by 1 base, 5 bases remained unmatched. This chain's CDR3 is CASSQEEGAKNTEAFF. The DNA of the CDR3 is TGTGCCAGCAGCCAAGAGGAGGGGGCAAAGAACACTGAAGCTTTCTTT.

The chain employs TRBV27 and TRBJ1-5; possible D gene TRBD1, 6 bases. The germline CDR1 and CDR2 sequences are MNHEY and SMNVEV (reference sequence). This CDR3 contains 13 residues. Between the trimmed V and J ends, which lost 4 bases and 3 bases, there was a span of 7 bases. The CDR3 spells CASSYRANQPQHF. In DNA form, the CDR3 reads TGTGCCAGCAGTTACAGGGCCAATCAGCCCCAGCATTTT.

The CDR3, as DNA: TGTGCCAGCAGTTACTCCCAGGTCTCTGGAAACACCATATATTTT. It translates to CASSYSQVSGNTIYF. V is TRBV6-5 and J is TRBJ1-3; D call uncertain. The V and J ends lost 0 bases and 0 bases respectively, with 6 bases between them. The CDR3 sequence is 15 residues long. Germline V gene sequence: CDR1 MNHEY, CDR2 SVGAGI.

The J gene is TRBJ1-1, the V gene TRBV5-4; 7 bases are shared with TRBD1. Per germline, CDR1 SGHNT and CDR2 YYREEE (reference sequence). The V segment lost 6 bases and the J segment 1 base; nucleotides outside the gene matches: 9. The CDR3 runs to 15 residues. The DNA of the CDR3 is TGTGCCAGCACCGTAGAGGGGGCGAAGAACACTGAAGCTTTCTTT. Translating it yields CASTVEGAKNTEAFF.

This chain joins TRBV18 and TRBJ1-1; D might be TRBD1 (5 bases). The germline V gene encodes CDR1 KGHSH and CDR2 LQKENI. The V and J ends lost 6 bases and 3 bases respectively, with 11 bases between them. CDR3 length equals 13 residues. The DNA for the CDR3 is TGTGCCAGCTCGCGAACAGGAGACACTGAAGCTTTCTTT. This sequence encodes CASSRTGDTEAFF.

The rearrangement joins TRBV5-4 to TRBJ1-3; D perhaps matches TRBD1 (6 bases). The germline gives CDR1 SGHNT, CDR2 YYREEE (reference sequence). The CDR3 loop spans 15 amino acids. The V end was cut by 1 base, the J end by 0 bases, with 8 bases between. The CDR3 spells CASSLTGSSGNTIYF. The CDR3 nucleotides are TGTGCCAGCAGCTTGACAGGGAGCTCTGGAAACACCATATATTTT.

The chain has TRBV6-5 and TRBJ1-1; D is undetermined. V was pared by 4 bases and J by 0 bases, with 6 bases between. The CDR3 consists of 13 residues. Germline-derived CDR1 and CDR2 are MNHEY and SVGAGI. The CDR3 DNA follows: TGTGCCAGCAGTTTTGAGGTGAACACTGAAGCTTTCTTT. It encodes CASSFEVNTEAFF.

The chain carries TRBV7-9 and TRBJ1-5; no firm D call. Germline assignment: CDR1 SEHNR and CDR2 FQNEAQ (reference sequence). The CDR3 is made up of 12 amino acids. V was pared by 3 bases and J by 5 bases, with 5 bases between. The CDR3 spells CASSLRDQPQHF. CDR3 DNA sequence: TGTGCCAGCAGCTTGCGGGATCAGCCCCAGCATTTT.

The chain links TRBV27 to TRBJ1-1; D remains unclear. The CDR3 totals 15 residues. Deletions cut 3 bases from V and 4 bases from J, with 15 bases between. Germline CDR1 and CDR2: MNHEY and SMNVEV (reference sequence). Here the CDR3 DNA reads TGTGCCAGCAGTTTCCCCCGGGCGGGCTTCACTGAAGCTTTCTTT. Translating it yields CASSFPRAGFTEAFF.

The chain joins TRBV9 to TRBJ1-3; possible D gene TRBD1, 5 bases. V gave up 0 bases and J gave up 6 bases, with 16 bases separating them. The CDR3 spans 16 residues. CDR1 is SGDLS, CDR2 YYNGEE, per germline. The CDR3 bases are TGTGCCAGCAGCGTAGATGGGAACGGGGGGTTAAACACCATATATTTT. Its protein product is CASSVDGNGGLNTIYF.

This rearrangement joins TRBV18 to TRBJ1-4; perhaps TRBD1 as D (6 bases). The CDR3 has 15 amino acids. V dropped 4 bases and J dropped 4 bases, with 13 bases sitting between them. CDR1 and CDR2 from the germline V gene are KGHSH and LQKENI. CDR3 residues: CASSRGQQVNEKLFF. The CDR3 DNA sequence: TGTGCCAGCTCACGAGGACAGCAAGTTAATGAAAAACTGTTTTTT.

This chain joins TRBV9 and TRBJ1-2; TRBD1 might be the D (6 bases). Germline values: CDR1 SGDLS, CDR2 YYNGEE. The ends were cut back, 1 base at V and 0 bases at J, with 16 bases in the middle. This CDR3 has 17 amino acids. CDR3 coding DNA: TGTGCCAGCAGCGTAAGTTCATGGCAGGGGCCTAACTATGGCTACACCTTC. It is translated as CASSVSSWQGPNYGYTF. The full variable domain, completed using reference TRBV9 and TRBJ1-2, is DSGVTQTPKHLITATGQRVTLRCSPRSGDLSVYWYQQSLDQGLQFLIQYYNGEERAKGNILERFSAQQFPDLHSELNLSSLELGDSALYFCASSVSSWQGPNYGYTFGSGTRLTVV.

The chain is built from TRBV5-6 and TRBJ2-5, with 9 positions matching TRBD2. The germline V gene has CDR1 SGHDT and CDR2 YYEEEE. V lost 2 bases to trimming and J lost 4 bases; unmatched junction nucleotides: 6. The CDR3 sequence is 15 residues long. CDR3: CASSFLLAGPETQYF. The CDR3 bases are TGTGCCAGCAGCTTTCTTCTAGCGGGGCCAGAGACCCAGTACTTC.

This clone was seen more than once but under ten times. The V call is TRBV6-5, the J call TRBJ1-1; no clear D. Germline CDR1 reads MNHEY; CDR2 reads SVGAGI. The CDR3 is made up of 12 amino acids. Trimming pared 10 bases from V and 1 base from J, leaving 10 bases between. The chain's CDR3 is CATNRQNTEAFF. CDR3 nucleotides: TGTGCCACCAATCGACAGAACACTGAAGCTTTCTTT.

V gene TRBV19 combines with J gene TRBJ1-4; 7 positions match TRBD1. The CDR3 covers 14 residues. Per germline, CDR1 LNHDA and CDR2 SQIVND (reference sequence). The V segment lost 6 bases and the J segment 8 bases; nucleotides outside the gene matches: 9. The CDR3 region is CASRPTGTREKLFF. The CDR3 DNA reads TGTGCCAGTAGGCCGACAGGGACTCGGGAAAAACTGTTTTTT.

This clone was seen just once. This chain uses TRBV25-1 with TRBJ2-2; D not certain. CDR1 MGHDK and CDR2 SYGVNS come from the germline V gene. The CDR3 is 12 amino acids. Between the trimmed V and J ends, which lost 10 bases and 6 bases, there was a span of 12 bases. The CDR3 DNA follows: TGTGCCACCCGTAGTTTTGCCGGGGAGCTGTTTTTT. Residues: CATRSFAGELFF.

This chain joins TRBV30 and TRBJ2-3, with 12 bases fitting TRBD1. Germline V CDR1 and CDR2: GTSNPN, SVGIG (reference sequence). Trimming cost V 5 bases and J 4 bases; bases outside gene matches: 7. The length of the CDR3 is 15 residues. CDR3 residues: CAWRDRGLESDTQYF. In DNA form, the CDR3 reads TGTGCCTGGCGGGACAGGGGGCTGGAGTCAGATACGCAGTATTTT.

This chain joins TRBV5-4 and TRBJ2-7; 9 bases agree with TRBD2. This CDR3 region has 16 residues. Germline V gives CDR1 SGHNT, CDR2 YYREEE (reference sequence). Trimming cost V 4 bases and J 4 bases; bases outside gene matches: 12. CDR3: CASSVPPSGASYEQYF. In DNA, the CDR3 is TGTGCCAGCAGCGTTCCGCCTAGCGGGGCCTCTTACGAGCAGTACTTC.

The chain links TRBV7-2 to TRBJ1-1; TRBD1 is a possible D gene (5 bases). The CDR3 has 14 amino acids. Germline CDR1 is SGHTA and CDR2 is FQGNSA. Trimming removed 0 bases from V and 5 bases from J, with 10 bases in between. The CDR3 reads CASSLALGGTEAFF. DNA for the CDR3: TGTGCCAGCAGCTTAGCGCTGGGGGGAACTGAAGCTTTCTTT.

This sequence joins TRBV29-1 and TRBJ1-1; a possible D gene is TRBD1 (6 bases). The CDR3 loop spans 12 amino acids. V was pared by 3 bases and J by 7 bases, with 12 bases between. Germline values: CDR1 SQVTM, CDR2 ANQGSEA. The CDR3 DNA sequence: TGCAGCGTTGACCCCGGACAGTTTGAAGCTTTCTTT. Translation: CSVDPGQFEAFF.

The J gene is TRBJ2-5, the V gene TRBV9; possibly TRBD2 for D (5 bases). Germline values: CDR1 SGDLS, CDR2 YYNGEE. The CDR3 is 14 amino acids. Trimming shortened V by 2 bases and J by 3 bases, and 11 bases separated the two germline ends. The CDR3 reads CASSVLAREETQYF. DNA of the CDR3: TGTGCCAGCAGCGTCCTAGCTAGGGAAGAGACCCAGTACTTC.

Turning to this clone: The same CDR3 arises from other DNA sequences in this sample as well. The chain uses TRBV4-1 and TRBJ1-2; no definite D call. The CDR3 is 15 residues long. Germline CDR1 reads MGHRA; CDR2 reads YSYEKL. Trimming removed 0 bases at V and 0 bases at J, with 8 bases between. DNA for the CDR3: TGCGCCAGCAGCCAAGAATTGGGAGCTAACTATGGCTACACCTTC. Translation: CASSQELGANYGYTF.

This chain connects TRBV10-3 to TRBJ1-1; 8 bases are shared with TRBD1. The CDR3 sequence is 14 residues long. Germline lookup yields CDR1 ENHRY and CDR2 SYGVKD. The ends lost 6 bases at V and 1 base at J; junction bases unmatched: 4. CDR3 coding DNA: TGTGCCATCAGCGGTGGACAGGGGAACACTGAAGCTTTCTTT. Its translation: CAISGGQGNTEAFF.

A word on this clone: A junction boundary mismatches the germline segment, possibly from a read error. This rearrangement joins TRBV7-4 to TRBJ2-3; 8 bases fit TRBD2. Germline V gene sequence: CDR1 SGHVT, CDR2 SQSDAQ. CDR3 length: 11 amino acids. This chain's CDR3 is CASSLARSGDF. In DNA form, the CDR3 reads TGTGCCAGCAGCTTAGCGCGTAGCGGGGATTTT.